This T cell receptor beta chain was sequenced for a study of blood T cell repertoires in COVID-19. At the level of the study: Samples representing acute and convalescent COVID-19 were sourced from the United States, Italy and Spain. Sample material is recorded as cDNA or gDNA derived from T cells, B-cell-depleted T cells, or PBMCs.

Produced via immunoSEQ multiplex PCR; TCRdb's table is partial and in-frame only. The top ten clones hold 2% to 3% of a sample with around 270,000 clones, around 87% of them seen once. The sequenced sample consisted of peripheral blood. The clonotype comes from a woman in her fifties or sixties with acute or convalescent COVID-19.

The CDR3 is CASSTLGGTQYF. As DNA, the CDR3 is TGTGCCAGCTCGACTTTAGGGGGTACGCAGTATTTT. The chain links TRBV27 to TRBJ2-3, with D perhaps TRBD1 (6 bases). The CDR3 runs 12 residues. The germline CDR1 and CDR2 sequences are MNHEY and SMNVEV (reference sequence). Trimming cost V 8 bases and J 8 bases, with 14 bases left between them.